What follows are 18 T cell receptor beta chains derived from one specimen sequenced in a study of response to subunit inactivated influenza vaccine. One entry per CDR3 protein, called by TCRdb with MiXCR from the RT-PCR reads. There are some 160,000 distinct CDR3 sequences in the sample; roughly a tenth occur only once, and 12% lies in the top ten. Sequences were derived from non-naive T cells sorted from PBMCs, sampled 40 to 50 days after vaccination. Receptors were obtained from a man aged 50-59 years who received an inactivated influenza vaccine.

The chain is built from TRBV9 and TRBJ2-1; D possibly corresponds to TRBD1 (6 bases). Germline V gives CDR1 SGDLS, CDR2 YYNGEE. The CDR3 contains 20 residues. V lost 2 bases and J 5 bases, leaving 29 bases between the germline ends. For the CDR3, the DNA is TGTGCCAGCAGCGTTCATATCCGGGCCCGAACAGGGTCAACTAACAATGAGCAGTTCTTC. This translates into CASSVHIRARTGSTNNEQFF.

This clonotype came up a few times. J is TRBJ1-6 and V is TRBV20-1, with TRBD1 as a possible D gene (5 bases). The V end lost 4 bases, the J end lost 7 bases, and 11 bases lay between the germline ends. Germline assignment: CDR1 DFQATT and CDR2 SNEGSKA (reference sequence). The CDR3 is made up of 13 amino acids. This chain's CDR3 is CSATGTANSPLHF. CDR3 sequence (DNA): TGCAGTGCTACCGGGACGGCCAATTCACCCCTCCACTTT.

This clonotype was seen more than once but under ten times. This rearrangement joins TRBV6-6 to TRBJ2-7; D gene unclear. The length of the CDR3 is 13 residues. The V gene's germline CDR1 is MNHNY and CDR2 SVGAGI (reference sequence). The V end was cut by 2 bases, the J end by 3 bases, with 8 bases between. For the CDR3, the DNA is TGTGCCAGCAGTTACCTGGGTATCTACGAGCAGTACTTC. It translates to CASSYLGIYEQYF.

This clonotype showed up just a few times. The chain combines TRBV4-1 with TRBJ1-5, with 7 nucleotides matching TRBD1. This CDR3 has 18 amino acids. Germline V gene data show CDR1 as MGHRA and CDR2 as YSYEKL. The V gene end was trimmed by 0 bases and the J gene end by 0 bases; junction bases not matched to a gene: 8. CDR3 in DNA: TGCGCCAGCAGCCAAGATCCAGGGACAGCCTATAGCAATCAGCCCCAGCATTTT. It codes for CASSQDPGTAYSNQPQHF.

V is TRBV27 and J is TRBJ1-5, with TRBD1 matching over 8 bases. The V segment lost 5 bases and the J segment 5 bases; nucleotides outside the gene matches: 5. CDR3 length equals 14 residues. Germline loops: CDR1 MNHEY, CDR2 SMNVEV (reference sequence). The CDR3 DNA is TGTGCCAGCAGTAAGCAGGGGGCCCATCAGCCCCAGCATTTT. Translating it yields CASSKQGAHQPQHF.

This sequence joins TRBV9 and TRBJ2-1, with D uncertain. Germline-derived CDR1 and CDR2 are SGDLS and YYNGEE. The CDR3 sequence is 14 residues long. Deletions cut 2 bases from V and 0 bases from J, with 6 bases between. The CDR3 is CASSVMSSYNEQFF. DNA of the CDR3: TGTGCCAGCAGCGTGATGAGCTCCTACAATGAGCAGTTCTTC.

The chain recombines TRBV4-1 with TRBJ2-3; D remains unclear. V was shortened by 3 bases and J by 5 bases, with 3 bases between the two germline ends. This CDR3 has 11 residues. Germline values: CDR1 MGHRA, CDR2 YSYEKL. CDR3 sequence reads: CASSHLDTQYF. CDR3 nucleotide sequence: TGCGCCAGCAGCCATCTAGATACGCAGTATTTT.

In this sample, this clonotype turned up a few times. J is TRBJ2-3 and V is TRBV7-3; D unresolved. The CDR3 contains 14 residues. Trimming pared 2 bases from V and 8 bases from J, leaving 14 bases between. Germline V CDR1 and CDR2: SGHTA, FQGTGA. The DNA for the CDR3 is TGTGCCAGCAGCTTATCCCCTGGGGAACCTACGCAGTATTTT. Its protein product is CASSLSPGEPTQYF.

This clonotype has only one observation. This chain's CDR3 is CASSPGRWEGADEQFF. CDR3 sequence (DNA): TGTGCCAGCAGCCCTGGCCGGTGGGAGGGCGCAGATGAGCAGTTCTTC. The V call is TRBV3-1, the J call TRBJ2-1, with 7 bases matching TRBD2. Germline V gives CDR1 LGHDT, CDR2 YNNKEL (reference sequence). J lost 8 bases, V lost 4 bases, and 14 bases had no gene match. CDR3 length equals 16 residues.

This clonotype occurred a few times. The chain joins TRBV7-9 to TRBJ1-6; TRBD1 matches 7 bases. CDR1 SEHNR and CDR2 FQNEAQ come from the germline V gene (reference sequence). V lost 0 bases and J lost 9; bases outside the gene matches: 8. The CDR3 is 16 residues long. This CDR3 reads CASSLALGDSGSPLHF. The CDR3 DNA follows: TGTGCCAGCAGCTTAGCGCTGGGGGACAGCGGTTCACCCCTCCACTTT.

The V gene is TRBV3-1, the J gene TRBJ2-4; tentative D call: TRBD2 (6 bases). Germline V gene data show CDR1 as LGHDT and CDR2 as YNNKEL (reference sequence). Trimming removed 0 bases at V and 5 bases at J, with 14 bases between. The CDR3 runs 16 residues. CDR3 in DNA: TGTGCCAGCAGCCAAGAGGCGACGGGGGTAGAAAACATTCAGTACTTC. This encodes CASSQEATGVENIQYF.

This clonotype has at least ten counts. The chain joins TRBV7-2 to TRBJ1-6, with 8 positions matching TRBD1. Germline V gene lookup returns CDR1 SGHTA and CDR2 FQGNSA. V lost 5 bases, J lost 14 bases, and 14 bases stayed unmatched. This CDR3 comprises 15 residues. The CDR3 is CASSRPGQVPVTLHF. CDR3 DNA sequence: TGTGCCAGCAGCCGGCCGGGACAGGTTCCCGTGACCCTCCACTTT.

There are a few counts of this clonotype. V and J are TRBV28 and TRBJ1-2; 9 bases align to TRBD1. Germline CDR1 and CDR2: MDHEN and SYDVKM. CDR3 length equals 13 residues. With 6 bases clipped from V and 6 bases from J, the junction kept 5 bases outside the gene matches. Here the CDR3 reads CASRRTGENGYTF. Here the CDR3 DNA reads TGTGCCAGCAGAAGGACAGGGGAAAATGGCTACACCTTC.

The rearrangement links TRBV3-1 to TRBJ2-3; possible D gene TRBD1, 5 bases. The ends were cut back, 3 bases at V and 7 bases at J, with 11 bases in the middle. Per germline, CDR1 LGHDT and CDR2 YNNKEL (reference sequence). The length of the CDR3 is 13 residues. CDR3 coding DNA: TGTGCCAGCAGCCAGCAGGGTGCCTATACGCAGTATTTT. It encodes CASSQQGAYTQYF.

This chain uses TRBV20-1 with TRBJ2-7; TRBD2 is a possible D gene (7 bases). Germline CDR1 DFQATT, CDR2 SNEGSKA (reference sequence). CDR3 size: 14 residues. The ends were cut back, 2 bases at V and 2 bases at J, with 13 bases in the middle. The CDR3 nucleotides are TGCAGTGCTAGACCCCGCGGGGGCGCCTACGAGCAGTACTTC. Its protein product is CSARPRGGAYEQYF.

In this sample, this clonotype turned up a few times. The chain combines TRBV28 with TRBJ2-5; TRBD1 matches at 9 bases. CDR1 is MDHEN, CDR2 SYDVKM, per germline. CDR3 length: 14 residues. V was pared by 4 bases and J by 6 bases, with 6 bases of the junction left unmatched. The CDR3 region has the DNA TGTGCCAGCAGTTACGGACAGGGGCTGAAGACCCAGTACTTC. The encoded protein is CASSYGQGLKTQYF.

V usage is TRBV6-1 and J usage is TRBJ1-2; TRBD1 matches at 9 bases. V was pared by 6 bases and J by 7 bases, with 9 bases of the junction left unmatched. The CDR3 is 14 amino acids. CDR1 is MNHNS and CDR2 is SASEGT in the germline V gene. The CDR3 coding sequence is TGTGCCAGCAGGCGGGACAGGGCAAATTCTGGCTACACCTTC. It codes for CASRRDRANSGYTF.

This clonotype was counted ten times or more. The chain recombines TRBV12-3 or TRBV12-4 with TRBJ2-7; 8 bases fit TRBD1. The CDR3 spans 14 residues. J gave up 2 bases and V 6 bases, and 6 bases lay outside the gene matches. This chain's CDR3 is CASSPGDRTYEQYF. The CDR3 DNA follows: TGTGCCAGCAGCCCAGGGGACAGGACCTACGAGCAGTACTTC.